Listed here are 32 T cell receptor beta chains from one sample, sequenced in a study of breast tumors, draining lymph nodes, adjacent tissues. A single record per CDR3 protein comes from TCRdb applying MiXCR to the multiplex PCR reads. This sample has about 270,000 distinct CDR3 sequences, with over 30% found just once. Samples came from axillary lymph nodes draining the breast cancer. Sequenced input: axillary lymph node tissue. The source is a female donor with breast cancer. Some clones in this sample may be carry-over from other donors' samples.

This clonotype was seen many times. J is TRBJ2-1 and V is TRBV19, with TRBD1 as a possible D gene (5 bases). Germline CDR1 is LNHDA and CDR2 is SQIVND (reference sequence). This CDR3 spans 15 amino acids. V lost 2 bases, J lost 0 bases, and 8 bases lay in between. As DNA, the CDR3 is TGTGCCAGTAGTATACGACAGACCTCCTACAATGAGCAGTTCTTC. Protein sequence: CASSIRQTSYNEQFF.

At least ten counts were recorded for this clonotype. The chain couples TRBV5-1 to TRBJ1-4; possible D gene TRBD1, 5 bases. The CDR3 has 14 amino acids. The germline gives CDR1 SGHRS, CDR2 YFSETQ. V lost 4 bases to trimming and J lost 4 bases, with 11 bases between them. The CDR3 bases are TGCGCCAGCAGCCCGGGACCGATTAATGAAAAACTGTTTTTT. It is translated as CASSPGPINEKLFF.

A remark on this clonotype: Just one base apart from a much larger clone, this may be a read error. Since the CDR3 does not end with the conserved phenylalanine or tryptophan, this likely comes from a read error. This chain links TRBV20-1 with TRBJ2-7; 7 nucleotides align to TRBD2. CDR3 size: 15 residues. V trimming: 5 bases; J trimming: 2 bases; junction bases outside the gene matches: 12. Germline V gene data show CDR1 as DFQATT and CDR2 as SNEGSKA (reference sequence). The CDR3 coding sequence is TGCAGTGCTGGCTCAAGCGGGGTGTTGACCTACGAGCAGTACTCC. Translated, it gives CSAGSSGVLTYEQYS.

Ten or more counts support this clonotype. V gene TRBV20-1 combines with J gene TRBJ2-7; TRBD1 is a possible D gene (5 bases). Trimming removed 6 bases from V and 4 bases from J, with 13 bases in between. CDR1 and CDR2 from the germline V gene are DFQATT and SNEGSKA (reference sequence). CDR3 length equals 12 residues. CDR3 amino acids: CSAAQGPYEQYF. The CDR3 DNA is TGCAGTGCAGCTCAGGGTCCATACGAGCAGTACTTC.

The rearrangement uses TRBV20-1 and TRBJ2-5, with 7 bases identical to TRBD2. Trimming took 5 bases from V and 4 from J; bases not matched to a gene: 7. CDR3 length: 13 residues. The V gene's germline CDR1 is DFQATT and CDR2 SNEGSKA (reference sequence). The DNA for the CDR3 is TGCAGTGCTGCTAGACTAGCTCCAGAGACCCAGTACTTC. Translated, it gives CSAARLAPETQYF.

This clonotype was observed a few times. The chain couples TRBV11-3 to TRBJ2-1; 9 bases align to TRBD1. V shed 3 bases, J shed 7 bases, and the junction held 7 bases outside the gene matches. The CDR3 covers 15 residues. CDR1 is SGHNT, CDR2 YENEEA, per germline. Here the CDR3 DNA reads TGTGCCAGCAGCTTCGGGGACAGGGTAAGTAATGAGCAGTTCTTC. This gives the protein CASSFGDRVSNEQFF.

This clonotype was detected only a few times. This chain connects TRBV5-8 to TRBJ2-7, with D unclear. V gave up 0 bases and J gave up 2 bases, with 12 bases separating them. The CDR3 covers 15 residues. Germline CDR1 and CDR2: SGHTS and YDEGEE. DNA of the CDR3: TGTGCCAGCAGCTTGGAGGCTACCGTCGCCTACGAGCAGTACTTC. The encoded protein is CASSLEATVAYEQYF.

This clonotype was picked up many times. The V gene is TRBV20-1, the J gene TRBJ1-6; perhaps TRBD1 as D (5 bases). V shed 8 bases and J shed 0 bases, with 11 bases lying between them. Germline CDR1 DFQATT, CDR2 SNEGSKA (reference sequence). The CDR3 sequence is 14 residues long. This CDR3 reads CSWGGSSYNSPLHF. Written as DNA, the CDR3 is TGCAGTTGGGGGGGAAGCTCCTATAATTCACCCCTCCACTTT.

The rearrangement joins TRBV6-5 to TRBJ1-3; D is possibly TRBD1 (6 bases). The CDR3 sequence is 15 residues long. Germline V gene lookup returns CDR1 MNHEY and CDR2 SVGAGI. Between the trimmed V and J ends, which lost 5 bases and 0 bases, there was a span of 11 bases. CDR3 in amino acids: CASSPGVRSGNTIYF. As DNA, the CDR3 is TGTGCCAGCAGTCCAGGGGTCCGCTCTGGAAACACCATATATTTT.

Turning to this clonotype: A much larger clonotype is one base distant, so this may be a read error. The V call is TRBV20-1, the J call TRBJ2-1; D is perhaps TRBD2 (6 bases). The CDR3 sequence is 17 residues long. V shed 6 bases and J shed 3 bases, with 24 bases lying between them. Germline V gene sequence: CDR1 DFQATT, CDR2 SNEGSKA (reference sequence). The CDR3 nucleotides are TGCAGTGCGTATGCACGTGCCCGGGAGAACTTCTACAATGAGCAGTTCTTC. It is translated as CSAYARARENFYNEQFF.

This clonotype was recorded many times. This may be a read error, as it is one base from a much larger clone. This chain uses TRBV20-1 with TRBJ2-7, with TRBD1 matching over 10 bases. The CDR3 is 14 amino acids. The junction had 11 bases not matched to a gene; V was cut back by 6 bases and J by 6 bases. Germline V gene data show CDR1 as DFQATT and CDR2 as SNEGSKA (reference sequence). CDR3 nucleotides: TGCAGTGCAAGACCGGGACAGGGGAGGCCCGAGCAGTACTTC. Translation: CSARPGQGRPEQYF.

Turning to this clonotype: A read error may explain this, as a much larger clone is one base away. This chain links TRBV6-6 with TRBJ1-2; possible D gene TRBD1, 5 bases. The CDR3 spans 15 residues. The V gene lost 6 bases and the J gene lost 0 bases, with 14 bases spanning the gap. Germline V gene data show CDR1 as MNHNY and CDR2 as SVGAGI (reference sequence). In nucleotides, the CDR3 is TGTGCCAGCAGCCTTTCACGGGGACCTAACTATGGCTACACCTTC. Its protein is CASSLSRGPNYGYTF.

This clonotype occurred a few times. V and J are TRBV6-1 and TRBJ2-7; 9 bases are a match to TRBD1. The CDR3 sequence is 16 residues long. J gave up 2 bases and V 8 bases, and 13 bases lay outside the gene matches. Per the germline V gene, CDR1 is MNHNS and CDR2 is SASEGT. This CDR3 is CASCNPAGQGTYEQYF. CDR3 nucleotide sequence: TGTGCCAGCTGCAACCCGGCGGGACAGGGAACCTACGAGCAGTACTTC.

This clonotype came up many times. The rearrangement joins TRBV15 to TRBJ2-7; 7 bases align to TRBD2. The CDR3 covers 14 residues. After removal of 1 base from V and 7 bases from J, the junction contained 7 bases not matched to a gene. Looked up from germline, CDR1 is LNHNV and CDR2 is YYDKDF (reference sequence). The CDR3 DNA follows: TGTGCCACCAGCAGAGGGACCGCCGGGGGGGAGCAGTACTTC. Encoded protein: CATSRGTAGGEQYF.

This clonotype has at least ten counts. J is TRBJ2-1 and V is TRBV12-3 or TRBV12-4; 10 bases line up with TRBD2. V shed 6 bases and J 12 bases; nucleotides not matched to a gene: 14. This CDR3 is 15 amino acids long. CDR3 in amino acids: CASSGTGTSVRGQFF. CDR3 sequence (DNA): TGTGCCAGCAGCGGTACCGGGACTAGCGTACGCGGGCAGTTCTTC.

This clonotype was seen repeatedly, ten times or more. The rearrangement links TRBV12-3 or TRBV12-4 to TRBJ2-7; D gene uncertain. This CDR3 contains 13 residues. The ends were cut back, 3 bases at V and 0 bases at J, with 6 bases in the middle. The DNA of the CDR3 is TGTGCCAGCAGTTTCGGCGTCTCCTACGAGCAGTACTTC. Its translation is CASSFGVSYEQYF.

This clonotype was seen a single time. V usage is TRBV4-3 and J usage is TRBJ1-5, with 7 positions matching TRBD1. CDR3 size: 15 residues. Germline V gives CDR1 LGHNA, CDR2 YSLEER. Unmatched junction bases numbered 6, after V lost 2 bases and J lost 5 bases. The CDR3 sequence is CASSQNGTAYQPQHF. CDR3 nucleotides: TGCGCCAGCAGCCAAAATGGGACAGCCTATCAGCCCCAGCATTTT.

V usage is TRBV7-9 and J usage is TRBJ1-6; D unresolved. Trimming took off 4 bases at V and 0 bases at J, with 1 base between the two ends. Per germline, CDR1 SEHNR and CDR2 FQNEAQ (reference sequence). The CDR3 extends over 13 amino acids. As DNA, the CDR3 is TGTGCCAGCAGCTCCTCCTATAATTCACCCCTCCACTTT. It translates to CASSSSYNSPLHF.

This clonotype appeared many times. V is TRBV9 and J is TRBJ2-1; unclear D gene. Trimming removed 0 bases from V and 0 bases from J, with 7 bases in between. Germline-derived CDR1 and CDR2 are SGDLS and YYNGEE. This CDR3 comprises 15 residues. CDR3 nucleotides: TGTGCCAGCAGCGTAGATCGAAACTCCTACAATGAGCAGTTCTTC. Translating gives CASSVDRNSYNEQFF.

As concerns this clonotype: A much larger clone differs by one base, so this may be a read error. It is likely a read error, because the conserved phenylalanine at the end of the CDR3 is missing. The genes are TRBV7-9 and TRBJ1-2; TRBD1 agrees at 8 bases. With V trimmed by 5 bases and J by 4 bases, 6 bases remained unmatched. CDR1 SEHNR and CDR2 FQNEAQ come from the germline V gene (reference sequence). The CDR3 runs to 14 residues. CDR3 amino acids: CASSSDRGLYGYTL. In nucleotides, the CDR3 is TGTGCCAGCAGCAGCGACAGGGGCCTCTATGGCTACACCCTC.

This clonotype was counted ten times or more. The J gene is TRBJ2-1, the V gene TRBV5-1; 10 nucleotides match TRBD1. V lost 0 bases, J lost 8 bases, and 5 bases stayed unmatched. In germline, CDR1 is SGHRS, CDR2 YFSETQ. CDR3 length: 15 amino acids. The CDR3 DNA is TGCGCCAGCAGCTTGGCGGGGACAGGGGTCTATGAGCAGTTCTTC. Amino acids: CASSLAGTGVYEQFF.

In its sample, this clonotype was seen many times. The gene calls are TRBV20-1 and TRBJ2-5; TRBD2 agrees at 10 bases. The CDR3 has 14 residues. Germline CDR1 DFQATT, CDR2 SNEGSKA (reference sequence). Trimming cost V 3 bases and J 5 bases; bases outside gene matches: 6. DNA for the CDR3: TGCAGTGCTAGGCTAGCGGGAGATTGGGAGACCCAGTACTTC. It codes for CSARLAGDWETQYF.

A remark on this clonotype: A much larger clone lies a single base off, so this may be a read error. The genes are TRBV5-1 and TRBJ2-3; possibly TRBD1 or TRBD2 for D (5 bases each). CDR3 size: 12 residues. In germline, CDR1 is SGHRS, CDR2 YFSETQ. Trimming left V 7 bases short and J 4 bases short, with 10 bases between. CDR3 loop: CASQRGPDTQYF. CDR3 DNA: TGCGCCAGCCAGAGGGGCCCAGATACGCAGTATTTT. The variable domain in full, completed from reference TRBV5-1 and TRBJ2-3, reads KAGVTQTPRYLIKTRGQQVTLSCSPISGHRSVSWYQQTPGQGLQFLFEYFSETQRNKGNFPGRFSGRQFSNSRSEMNVSTLELGDSALYLCASQRGPDTQYFGPGTRLTVL.

In its sample, this clonotype was seen once. This chain links TRBV12-3 or TRBV12-4 with TRBJ2-1; a possible D gene is TRBD1 (6 bases). This CDR3 is built from 15 residues. Trimming cost V 7 bases and J 9 bases, with 22 bases left between them. CDR3 in DNA: TGTGCCAGCACTTCAGGGGTGGGGTATTACCCTGAGCAGTTCTTC. Protein product: CASTSGVGYYPEQFF.

The V and J genes are TRBV29-1 and TRBJ1-1; the D gene is possibly TRBD1 (6 bases). This CDR3 region has 14 residues. The germline V gene encodes CDR1 SQVTM and CDR2 ANQGSEA. CDR3: CNASGGGGNTEAFF. The CDR3 DNA reads TGCAACGCCTCGGGGGGGGGCGGGAACACTGAAGCTTTCTTT.

This clonotype was observed at least ten times. The chain employs TRBV9 and TRBJ1-6; TRBD1 might be the D (6 bases). Germline CDR1 SGDLS, CDR2 YYNGEE. This CDR3 comprises 14 residues. Trimming took off 0 bases at V and 7 bases at J, with 8 bases between the two ends. The CDR3 nucleotides are TGTGCCAGCAGCGTAGGGACAGAAAATTCACCCCTCCACTTT. Encoded protein: CASSVGTENSPLHF.

This clonotype has at least ten counts. The rearrangement joins TRBV7-2 to TRBJ2-5; D remains unclear. The V gene's germline CDR1 is SGHTA and CDR2 FQGNSA. The CDR3 covers 13 residues. Trimming took off 1 base at V and 4 bases at J, with 7 bases between the two ends. CDR3 sequence: CASSLGGRETQYF. In DNA form, the CDR3 reads TGTGCCAGCAGCTTAGGAGGTCGAGAGACCCAGTACTTC. The variable domain in full, with the rest retrieved from reference TRBV7-2 and TRBJ2-5, is GAGVSQSPSNKVTEKGKDVELRCDPISGHTALYWYRQSLGQGLEFLIYFQGNSAPDKSGLPSDRFSAERTGGSVSTLTIQRTQQEDSAVYLCASSLGGRETQYFGPGTRLLVL.

DNA of the CDR3: TGTGCCAGCAGTCTGGAGGAGGGACTAGCGGGAGGGCAGTCCTACAATGAGCAGTTCTTC. Protein sequence: CASSLEEGLAGGQSYNEQFF. V and J are TRBV7-8 and TRBJ2-1; 16 nucleotides match TRBD2. The V and J ends lost 6 bases and 1 base, in that order; junction bases with no gene match: 12. The CDR3 has 20 amino acids. CDR1 and CDR2 from the germline V gene are SGHVS and FQNEAQ.

This clonotype has ten or more counts. This CDR3 reads CASSQPGGTNEKLFF. In nucleotides, the CDR3 is TGCGCCAGCAGCCAGCCGGGTGGGACTAATGAAAAACTGTTTTTT. The chain employs TRBV4-1 and TRBJ1-4, with D hard to call. This CDR3 is 15 amino acids long. CDR1 is MGHRA, CDR2 YSYEKL, per germline. V was shortened by 3 bases and J by 2 bases, with 10 bases between the two germline ends.

The chain's CDR3 is CASSKPSGRGYNEQFF. CDR3 coding DNA: TGTGCCAGTAGCAAACCTAGCGGGAGGGGATACAATGAGCAGTTCTTC. The chain combines TRBV19 with TRBJ2-1; 12 bases fit TRBD2. The trim removed 6 bases at V and 4 bases at J, leaving 7 bases unmatched. Germline V lookup: CDR1 LNHDA, CDR2 SQIVND (reference sequence). This CDR3 contains 16 residues.

This clonotype was observed many times. V gene TRBV7-8 combines with J gene TRBJ2-5, with TRBD2 matching 7 bases. Germline-derived CDR1 and CDR2 are SGHVS and FQNEAQ. The V gene end was trimmed by 1 base and the J gene end by 5 bases; junction bases not matched to a gene: 7. The CDR3 is 15 amino acids. CDR3 nucleotide sequence: TGTGCCAGCAGCTTAGTGCGACTAGCCGGGGAGACCCAGTACTTC. Protein product: CASSLVRLAGETQYF.

CDR3 DNA sequence: TGTGCCAGCAGAAACTCTAGTGAGCGCCGACGTGCGGAGGGGCAGTACTTC. Its protein is CASRNSSERRRAEGQYF. The rearrangement joins TRBV2 to TRBJ2-7, with a weak D call TRBD2 (6 bases). The V and J ends lost 6 bases and 9 bases respectively, with 30 bases between them. The CDR3 contains 17 residues. CDR1 and CDR2 (germline): SNHLY, FYNNEI.